This T cell receptor beta chain was identified during a study of blood T cell repertoires in COVID-19. Looked up from germline, CDR1 is SGHTS and CDR2 is YDEGEE. With 4 bases removed from V and 2 bases from J, the gap between germline ends came to 10 bases. CDR3 length: 14 amino acids. Authors' data handling: Reference gene primer amplification gave estimated nucleated cell counts. Only in-frame clones appear in the TCRdb table, and some are missing; sequencing was by immunoSEQ multiplex PCR. That table supplies the V and J calls and clone size; D and trimming were determined from the DNA. This sample has about 59,000 clones; more than 80% occur once, and the top ten carry roughly 30%.

The source is a man between 60 and 75 years old with COVID-19, enrolled during active disease. Sequenced: peripheral blood. The chain couples TRBV5-8 to TRBJ2-4; D uncertain. CDR3 sequence reads: CASSPYSSKNIQYF. The CDR3 region has the DNA TGTGCCAGCAGCCCGTACAGTTCCAAAAACATTCAGTACTTC.